Listed below are T cell receptor beta chains from one sample, sequenced in a study of T cells after yellow fever vaccination. TCRdb re-called the 5' RACE reads with MiXCR, one entry per CDR3 protein. The repertoire holds approximately 250,000 distinct CDR3 sequences, with roughly 4.8% as singletons. The source was CD4+ T cells sorted from PBMCs, collected on the day of the yellow fever booster vaccination. These TCRs come from a man aged 18-30 years who received the YFV17D yellow fever vaccine. The CDR3 runs from the conserved cysteine through the conserved F or W. The D gene is left open where the match is weak. Clone size appears in some rows only: once, few, many, or a class for an expanded clone.

abundance: -
j_gene: TRBJ2-2
d_gene: TRBD1
v_gene: TRBV30
CDR3aa: CAWSVPNRQGYAGELFF
CDR3nt: TGTGCCTGGAGTGTACCCAATCGACAGGGTTATGCCGGGGAGCTGTTTTTT

abundance: -
j_gene: TRBJ2-1
d_gene: -
v_gene: TRBV9
CDR3aa: CASSVLQGPQFF
CDR3nt: TGTGCCAGCAGCGTACTTCAGGGGCCGCAGTTCTTC

abundance: few
j_gene: TRBJ2-5
d_gene: -
v_gene: TRBV29-1
CDR3aa: CSAAVQETQYF
CDR3nt: TGCAGCGCGGCGGTCCAAGAGACCCAGTACTTC

abundance: many
j_gene: TRBJ2-1
d_gene: -
v_gene: TRBV9
CDR3aa: CASSVAPSESQFF
CDR3nt: TGTGCCAGCAGCGTAGCTCCCTCAGAAAGTCAGTTCTTC

abundance: few
j_gene: TRBJ1-6
d_gene: TRBD1
v_gene: TRBV18
CDR3aa: CASSLWDRSDNSPLHF
CDR3nt: TGTGCCAGCTCACTTTGGGACAGGTCCGATAATTCACCCCTCCACTTT

abundance: -
j_gene: TRBJ1-2
d_gene: TRBD1
v_gene: TRBV6-5
CDR3aa: CASSSRDSGYTF
CDR3nt: TGTGCCAGCAGCTCGAGGGACAGTGGCTACACCTTC

abundance: -
j_gene: TRBJ2-3
d_gene: -
v_gene: TRBV20-1
CDR3aa: CSANKRYTDTQYF
CDR3nt: TGCAGTGCTAATAAGCGGTACACAGATACGCAGTATTTT

abundance: few
j_gene: TRBJ1-1
d_gene: -
v_gene: TRBV20-1
CDR3aa: CSARGSDEAFF
CDR3nt: TGCAGTGCTAGGGGGTCGGATGAAGCTTTCTTT

abundance: few
j_gene: TRBJ2-3
d_gene: TRBD1
v_gene: TRBV18
CDR3aa: CASSSRTGMRWADTQYF
CDR3nt: TGTGCCAGCTCATCTCGGACAGGGATGCGGTGGGCAGATACGCAGTATTTT

abundance: few
j_gene: TRBJ2-1
d_gene: -
v_gene: TRBV20-1
CDR3aa: CSARDVRATRNEQFF
CDR3nt: TGCAGTGCTAGAGATGTGCGGGCCACCCGCAATGAGCAGTTCTTC

abundance: few
j_gene: TRBJ2-3
d_gene: -
v_gene: TRBV6-1
CDR3aa: CASSETVLTTQYF
CDR3nt: TGTGCCAGCAGTGAAACCGTGCTGACGACGCAGTATTTT

abundance: few
j_gene: TRBJ2-7
d_gene: TRBD2
v_gene: TRBV10-2
CDR3aa: CASRTSGAYEQYF
CDR3nt: TGCGCCAGCAGAACTAGCGGGGCCTACGAGCAGTACTTC

abundance: many
j_gene: TRBJ2-4
d_gene: TRBD2
v_gene: TRBV5-6
CDR3aa: CASRAGEAKNIQYF
CDR3nt: TGTGCCAGCCGAGCGGGGGAAGCCAAAAACATTCAGTACTTC

abundance: -
j_gene: TRBJ1-2
d_gene: -
v_gene: TRBV5-1
CDR3aa: CASRRGDSNYGYTF
CDR3nt: TGCGCCAGCAGAAGGGGGGACTCTAACTATGGCTACACCTTC

abundance: few
j_gene: TRBJ1-4
d_gene: -
v_gene: TRBV19
CDR3aa: CASSIREKLFF
CDR3nt: TGTGCCAGTAGTATACGAGAAAAACTGTTTTTT

abundance: -
j_gene: TRBJ1-1
d_gene: TRBD1
v_gene: TRBV7-9
CDR3aa: CASSDRGQAVFGGIYTEAFF
CDR3nt: TGTGCCAGCAGCGACCGGGGACAGGCCGTCTTCGGGGGGATATACACTGAAGCTTTCTTT

abundance: -
j_gene: TRBJ2-3
d_gene: TRBD2
v_gene: TRBV5-4
CDR3aa: CASSPGTSAGTDTQYF
CDR3nt: TGTGCCAGCAGTCCGGGGACTAGCGCTGGCACAGATACGCAGTATTTT

abundance: few
j_gene: TRBJ1-2
d_gene: -
v_gene: TRBV10-3
CDR3aa: CAISDGGLNYGYTF
CDR3nt: TGTGCCATCAGTGACGGGGGGCTCAACTATGGCTACACCTTC

abundance: -
j_gene: TRBJ1-1
d_gene: -
v_gene: TRBV27
CDR3aa: CASRLIRTDNEAFF
CDR3nt: TGTGCCAGCAGACTAATACGGACAGACAACGAAGCTTTCTTT

abundance: few
j_gene: TRBJ2-3
d_gene: TRBD2
v_gene: TRBV11-2
CDR3aa: CASSSSGGSDTQYF
CDR3nt: TGTGCCAGCAGCTCCTCGGGGGGGTCAGATACGCAGTATTTT

abundance: -
j_gene: TRBJ1-6
d_gene: TRBD1
v_gene: TRBV14
CDR3aa: CASSQEIRDSHRSLHF
CDR3nt: TGTGCCAGCAGCCAAGAAATCCGGGACAGCCACAGATCCCTCCACTTT

abundance: few
j_gene: TRBJ2-3
d_gene: -
v_gene: TRBV24-1
CDR3aa: CATSDGGGPVLDTQYF
CDR3nt: TGTGCCACCAGCGACGGTGGGGGTCCGGTTTTGGATACGCAGTATTTT

abundance: few
j_gene: TRBJ1-2
d_gene: -
v_gene: TRBV27
CDR3aa: CASSLNTADGYTF
CDR3nt: TGTGCCAGCAGCCTAAATACAGCTGATGGCTACACCTTC

abundance: -
j_gene: TRBJ1-1
d_gene: -
v_gene: TRBV5-4
CDR3aa: CASSLGGTGGTEAFF
CDR3nt: TGTGCCAGCAGCTTGGGTGGCACTGGGGGAACTGAAGCTTTCTTT

abundance: few
j_gene: TRBJ1-4
d_gene: -
v_gene: TRBV20-1
CDR3aa: CSAAGEKLFF
CDR3nt: TGCAGTGCGGCCGGGGAGAAACTGTTTTTT

abundance: few
j_gene: TRBJ1-6
d_gene: -
v_gene: TRBV6-6
CDR3aa: CASVKQQTLFYNSPLHF
CDR3nt: TGTGCCAGCGTAAAACAACAGACCCTTTTCTATAATTCACCCCTCCACTTT

abundance: many
j_gene: TRBJ2-7
d_gene: TRBD2
v_gene: TRBV11-2
CDR3aa: CASSLLLASGEQYF
CDR3nt: TGTGCCAGCAGCTTATTACTAGCGTCGGGCGAGCAGTACTTC

abundance: few
j_gene: TRBJ1-6
d_gene: -
v_gene: TRBV5-1
CDR3aa: CASSLAVSGAASPLHF
CDR3nt: TGCGCCAGCAGCTTGGCCGTGTCGGGAGCGGCTTCACCCCTCCACTTT

abundance: few
j_gene: TRBJ2-5
d_gene: TRBD1
v_gene: TRBV5-4
CDR3aa: CASSKTTGGVEETQYF
CDR3nt: TGTGCCAGCAGCAAGACGACAGGGGGCGTAGAAGAGACCCAGTACTTC

abundance: -
j_gene: TRBJ1-3
d_gene: TRBD1
v_gene: TRBV6-5
CDR3aa: CASSLQGQGAAGNTIYF
CDR3nt: TGTGCCAGCAGTCTCCAGGGGCAGGGGGCGGCAGGAAACACCATATATTTT

abundance: many
j_gene: TRBJ1-5
d_gene: TRBD1
v_gene: TRBV4-1
CDR3aa: CASSLGQLNQPQHF
CDR3nt: TGCGCCAGCAGCCTGGGACAGCTAAATCAGCCCCAGCATTTT

abundance: many
j_gene: TRBJ2-2
d_gene: -
v_gene: TRBV20-1
CDR3aa: CSARVMPGELFF
CDR3nt: TGCAGTGCTAGAGTAATGCCCGGGGAGCTGTTTTTT

abundance: few
j_gene: TRBJ1-6
d_gene: -
v_gene: TRBV27
CDR3aa: CASSLVQPAYNSPLHF
CDR3nt: TGTGCCAGCAGTTTAGTACAGCCAGCATATAATTCACCCCTCCACTTT

abundance: few
j_gene: TRBJ2-3
d_gene: TRBD2
v_gene: TRBV20-1
CDR3aa: CSARGAGGPDTQYF
CDR3nt: TGCAGTGCTAGAGGGGCGGGGGGGCCCGATACGCAGTATTTT

abundance: few
j_gene: TRBJ2-1
d_gene: -
v_gene: TRBV4-2
CDR3aa: CASSQDLRLAGYEQFF
CDR3nt: TGTGCCAGCAGCCAGGATCTTAGACTGGCGGGCTATGAGCAGTTCTTC

abundance: few
j_gene: TRBJ1-6
d_gene: TRBD1
v_gene: TRBV9
CDR3aa: CASSMKDRRNSPLHF
CDR3nt: TGTGCCAGCAGCATGAAGGACAGGCGAAATTCACCCCTCCACTTT

abundance: few
j_gene: TRBJ1-2
d_gene: -
v_gene: TRBV2
CDR3aa: CASRTGLYGYTF
CDR3nt: TGTGCCAGCAGGACAGGACTCTATGGCTACACCTTC

abundance: -
j_gene: TRBJ1-3
d_gene: -
v_gene: TRBV12-3/TRBV12-4
CDR3aa: CASSFKGSTIYF
CDR3nt: TGTGCCAGCAGTTTTAAGGGCAGCACCATATATTTT

abundance: -
j_gene: TRBJ1-3
d_gene: -
v_gene: TRBV5-4
CDR3aa: CASSGGRRGSGNTIYF
CDR3nt: TGTGCCAGCAGCGGGGGGCGCAGAGGGTCTGGAAACACCATATATTTT

abundance: -
j_gene: TRBJ2-5
d_gene: -
v_gene: TRBV5-1
CDR3aa: CASSAGMETQYF
CDR3nt: TGCGCCAGCAGCGCCGGGATGGAGACCCAGTACTTC

abundance: few
j_gene: TRBJ2-6
d_gene: -
v_gene: TRBV6-5
CDR3aa: CASSLPRTASGANVLTF
CDR3nt: TGTGCCAGCAGCCTGCCCCGGACAGCCTCTGGGGCCAACGTCCTGACTTTC

abundance: -
j_gene: TRBJ1-3
d_gene: -
v_gene: TRBV6-5
CDR3aa: CACRGSGNTIYF
CDR3nt: TGTGCCTGCCGGGGTTCTGGAAACACCATATATTTT

abundance: -
j_gene: TRBJ2-6
d_gene: -
v_gene: TRBV20-1
CDR3aa: CSASTSGANVLTF
CDR3nt: TGCAGTGCTAGTACCTCTGGGGCCAACGTCCTGACTTTC

abundance: -
j_gene: TRBJ1-6
d_gene: -
v_gene: TRBV20-1
CDR3aa: CSALAGRSSYNSPLHF
CDR3nt: TGCAGTGCCCTAGCGGGGAGGAGCTCCTATAATTCACCCCTCCACTTT

abundance: many
j_gene: TRBJ1-1
d_gene: -
v_gene: TRBV20-1
CDR3aa: CSLLQGPLGRAFF
CDR3nt: TGCAGTCTATTACAGGGACCCCTCGGTAGGGCTTTCTTT

abundance: few
j_gene: TRBJ2-1
d_gene: TRBD1
v_gene: TRBV5-1
CDR3aa: CASSSHGSRGHEQFF
CDR3nt: TGCGCCAGCAGCTCCCACGGGAGCAGGGGGCATGAGCAGTTCTTC

abundance: -
j_gene: TRBJ1-3
d_gene: -
v_gene: TRBV9
CDR3aa: CASSDSGDGNTIYF
CDR3nt: TGTGCCAGCAGCGATTCAGGGGACGGAAACACCATATATTTT

abundance: few
j_gene: TRBJ1-2
d_gene: -
v_gene: TRBV12-3/TRBV12-4
CDR3aa: CASSLAVTLYGYTF
CDR3nt: TGTGCCAGCAGTTTAGCGGTGACCCTCTATGGCTACACCTTC

abundance: -
j_gene: TRBJ2-2
d_gene: -
v_gene: TRBV19
CDR3aa: CASSTVYSAGELFF
CDR3nt: TGTGCCAGTAGTACGGTTTACTCGGCGGGGGAGCTGTTTTTT

abundance: -
j_gene: TRBJ1-4
d_gene: TRBD1
v_gene: TRBV27
CDR3aa: CASSPTGGANEKLFF
CDR3nt: TGTGCCAGCAGTCCAACAGGGGGCGCAAATGAAAAACTGTTTTTT

abundance: many
j_gene: TRBJ2-1
d_gene: -
v_gene: TRBV10-3
CDR3aa: CARSRGPGNEQFF
CDR3nt: TGTGCCCGAAGTAGGGGCCCAGGCAATGAGCAGTTCTTC

abundance: many
j_gene: TRBJ1-1
d_gene: -
v_gene: TRBV5-1
CDR3aa: CASTGDMNTEAFF
CDR3nt: TGCGCCAGCACGGGGGATATGAACACTGAAGCTTTCTTT